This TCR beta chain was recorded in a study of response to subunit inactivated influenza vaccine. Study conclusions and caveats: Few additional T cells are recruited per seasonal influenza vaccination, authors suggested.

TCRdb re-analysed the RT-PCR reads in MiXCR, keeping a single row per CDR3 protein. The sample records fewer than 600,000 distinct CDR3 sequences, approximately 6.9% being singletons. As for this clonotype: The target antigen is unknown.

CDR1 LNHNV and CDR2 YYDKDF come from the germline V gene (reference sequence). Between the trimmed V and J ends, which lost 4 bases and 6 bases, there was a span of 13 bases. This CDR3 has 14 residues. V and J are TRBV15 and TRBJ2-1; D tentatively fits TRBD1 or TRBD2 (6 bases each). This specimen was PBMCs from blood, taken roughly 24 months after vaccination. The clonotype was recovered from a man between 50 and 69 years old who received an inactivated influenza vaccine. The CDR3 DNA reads TGTGCCACCAGCAAGGGCAGGGGAGGCAATGAGCAGTTCTTC. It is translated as CATSKGRGGNEQFF.